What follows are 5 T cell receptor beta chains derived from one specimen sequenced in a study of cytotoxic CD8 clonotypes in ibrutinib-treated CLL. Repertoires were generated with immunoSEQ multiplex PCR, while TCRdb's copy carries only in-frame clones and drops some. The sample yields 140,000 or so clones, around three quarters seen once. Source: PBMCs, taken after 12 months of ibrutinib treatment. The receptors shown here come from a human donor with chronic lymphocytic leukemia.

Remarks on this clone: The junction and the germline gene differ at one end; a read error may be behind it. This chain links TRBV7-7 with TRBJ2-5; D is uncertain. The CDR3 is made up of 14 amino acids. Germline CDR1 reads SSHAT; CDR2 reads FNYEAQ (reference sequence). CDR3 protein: CASSASRQKETQYF. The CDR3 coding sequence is TGTGCTAGCAGCGCAAGTCGTCAGAAAGAGACCCAGTACTTC.

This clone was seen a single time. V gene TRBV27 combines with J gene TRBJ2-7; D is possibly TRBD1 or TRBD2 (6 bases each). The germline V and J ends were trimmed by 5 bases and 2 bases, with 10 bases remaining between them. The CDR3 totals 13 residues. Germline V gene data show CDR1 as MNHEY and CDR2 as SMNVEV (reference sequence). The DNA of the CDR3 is TGTGCCAGCAGTAGGAGGGGGGCCTACGAGCAGTACTTC. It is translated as CASSRRGAYEQYF.

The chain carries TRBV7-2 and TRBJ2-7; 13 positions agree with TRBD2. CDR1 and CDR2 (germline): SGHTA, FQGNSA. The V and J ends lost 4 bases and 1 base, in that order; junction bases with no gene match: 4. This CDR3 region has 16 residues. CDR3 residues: CASSSRLAGGSYEQYF. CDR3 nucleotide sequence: TGTGCCAGCAGCTCAAGACTAGCGGGAGGATCCTACGAGCAGTACTTC.

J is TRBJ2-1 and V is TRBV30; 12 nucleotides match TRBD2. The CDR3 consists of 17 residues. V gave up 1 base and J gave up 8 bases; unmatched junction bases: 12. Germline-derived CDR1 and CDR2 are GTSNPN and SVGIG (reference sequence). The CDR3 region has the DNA TGTGCCTGGAGTGAGGGCCTCCTAGCGGGAGGGCCGGATGAGCAGTTCTTC. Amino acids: CAWSEGLLAGGPDEQFF.

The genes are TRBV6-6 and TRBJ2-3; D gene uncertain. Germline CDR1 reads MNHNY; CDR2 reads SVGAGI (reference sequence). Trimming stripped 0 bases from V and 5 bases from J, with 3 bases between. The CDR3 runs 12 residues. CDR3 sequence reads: CASSYSKDTQYF. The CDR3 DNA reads TGTGCCAGCAGTTACTCGAAAGATACGCAGTATTTT.